This TCR beta chain comes out of a study of Graves' ophthalmopathy and Graves' hyperthyroidism (dated by TCRdb to between 2018 and 2020). General notes on the study: Peripheral blood samples were taken at the time of initial diagnosis, before any treatment was given. TCR beta repertoire signatures were used to distinguish Graves' ophthalmopathy from Graves' hyperthyroidism and to predict progression to ophthalmopathy. In total, 120 to 150 blood samples were TCR-sequenced: fewer than 50 ophthalmopathy, some 75 hyperthyroidism and about 17 hyperthyroidism-to-ophthalmopathy patients. To explore V-J signatures that separate ophthalmopathy from hyperthyroidism, a discovery set of about a hundred patients was enrolled, consisting of approximately 44 with ophthalmopathy and approximately 60 with stable hyperthyroidism. For independent validation, a separate cohort was made up of approximately 19 hyperthyroidism patients plus 17 patients who later progressed from hyperthyroidism to ophthalmopathy. In about six hyperthyroidism patients, the T-cell repertoires found in thyroid tissue were compared with those found in blood. Once sampling was done, hyperthyroidism patients were given methimazole at a starting dose of 30 mg daily, while ophthalmopathy patients were given high-dose intravenous methylprednisolone. The roughly 90 discovery patients were divided at random into training and test sets in a 7:3 ratio. The full study reports these points: Most of the expanded thyroid clonotypes with a frequency above 0.001 were also detected in blood, and it was suggested that the thyroid immune response may be reflected by blood repertoires. In validation, the model predicted ophthalmopathy progression with nearly 71% sensitivity and roughly 72% specificity; about a dozen predicted patients were CT-confirmed with GO in a median of approximately 6.5 months. In cross-validation, the 13-signature model distinguished ophthalmopathy from stable hyperthyroidism with around 90% sensitivity and about 81% specificity, while in the test set the corresponding values were about 79% and 69%. No statistical method was used to set the sample size in advance, and the investigators knew which group each participant was assigned to.

For repertoire sequencing, the TCR beta CDR3 regions were amplified from RNA transcripts. A first-round RT-PCR used HTBI primers with the Qiagen OneStep RT-PCR kit, followed by a second-round multiplex PCR, size selection and purification. Sequencing of the libraries was carried out on an Illumina HiSeq2000 in paired-end mode with 100 bp reads. In the authors' own workflow: SOAPnuke was used to process the reads, removing any read that contained adapters or uncalled bases, had a mean Phred below 15, or lacked an exact match to the constant primer or identifier. COPE v1.2.5 was used to merge high-quality paired reads. Clonotypes were defined as unique nucleotide sequences and were aligned to IMGT TRB V, D and J references using MiTCR v1.1. The analysis was limited to V-J combinations with a frequency above 0.0001, which together covered just over 98% of the repertoires. A TCR clonal expansion and chaos score per V-J combination was defined as the ratio of F50 clonal expansion to chaos observed in the TCRdist matrix. Welch's t-statistics and random forest were used to reduce features to about a dozen V-J combinations, which were fed into a naive Bayes classifier. The Morisita-Horn index was used to measure how similar the thyroid and blood repertoires were. The public reads were reprocessed in TCRdb via fastp at Q25 and MiXCR, keeping in-frame beta chains. Each entry merges the rows of one CDR3 protein and shows their most common DNA and genes. TCRdb's processing, not the authors' own work, is the source of the V and J calls. Present in this sample are 200,000 to 250,000 distinct CDR3 sequences, around 28% of which were seen just once. Over 7.5% of the sample lies in the top ten.

At least ten counts were recorded for this clonotype. What this receptor recognizes is not known. Base quality data are lacking; no much larger clone is found one base away. Patients with ophthalmopathy had moderately to severely active disease, with a Clinical Activity Score of 3 or more, a NOSPECS grade of 4 or more, and a disease duration of less than 3 months. Patients were excluded if they had other autoimmune diseases, uncontrolled infections, pregnancy or lactation. Clinical symptoms, serum thyroxine, TRAb, thyroid ultrasound and orbital computed tomography were used for diagnosis. Ficoll-Paque density gradient centrifugation was used to isolate PBMCs from approximately 11 ml of fresh peripheral blood. Trizol reagent was used to extract the total RNA, and its quality was then checked on an Agilent 2100 Bioanalyzer. The CDR3 starts with the cysteine, ends with the phenylalanine, and has 15 residues. Here the CDR3 DNA is all that survives: 45 bases in frame from base 1. According to the germline V gene, CDR1 reads ENHRY and CDR2 reads SYGVKD. Here V drops 7 bases and J drops 0 bases, and the junction holds 5 bases not matched to any gene.

This clonotype was sampled from a man aged 50 to 60 with Graves' ophthalmopathy. Donor details come from another sample of the same person, matched by shared clones. Input material: peripheral blood. In this chain, TRBV10-3 is recombined with TRBJ1-1; 10 nucleotides in the junction match TRBD1. The DNA sequence follows: TGTGCCATCACCGGGGACAGGGGCTTGAACACTGAAGCTTTCTTT. It translates to CAITGDRGLNTEAFF.